The 25 T cell receptor beta chains below come from one sample, sequenced in a study of identifying expanded T cells in peripheral blood. TCRdb keeps only in-frame clones here, not all; method: immunoSEQ multiplex PCR. Among 80,000 to 95,000 clones listed, roughly 88% were seen once. Material for sequencing was blood. These receptors originate from a person between 18 and 75 years old in good health.

The gene calls are TRBV5-8 and TRBJ1-4; 10 nucleotides match TRBD1. The V and J ends lost 4 bases and 7 bases, in that order; junction bases with no gene match: 4. Germline loops: CDR1 SGHTS, CDR2 YDEGEE. This CDR3 is built from 14 residues. CDR3 protein: CASSKDRGLEKLFF. The CDR3 nucleotides are TGTGCCAGCAGCAAAGACAGGGGGCTTGAAAAACTGTTTTTT. The full variable domain, its missing parts supplied by reference TRBV5-8 and TRBJ1-4, is EAGVTQSPTHLIKTRGQQATLRCSPISGHTSVYWYQQALGLGLQFLLWYDEGEERNRGNFPPRFSGRQFPNYSSELNVNALELEDSALYLCASSKDRGLEKLFFGSGTQLSVL.

This chain connects TRBV7-9 to TRBJ2-1, with D perhaps matching TRBD2 (7 bases). V dropped 4 bases and J dropped 6 bases, with 19 bases sitting between them. Germline values: CDR1 SEHNR, CDR2 FQNEAQ (reference sequence). The CDR3 runs 16 residues. The DNA of the CDR3 is TGTGCCAGCAGCTCCCAGCGGGCGGGGGCCTTCAATGAGCAGTTCTTC. This gives the protein CASSSQRAGAFNEQFF.

This clone has at least ten counts. V usage is TRBV5-6 and J usage is TRBJ2-3; TRBD2 agrees at 10 bases. Germline CDR1 SGHDT, CDR2 YYEEEE. This CDR3 comprises 14 residues. J was trimmed by 5 bases and V by 0 bases; bases with no gene match: 0. In DNA, the CDR3 is TGTGCCAGCAGCTTGGGACTAGCGGGAGATACGCAGTATTTT. It translates to CASSLGLAGDTQYF.

The chain uses TRBV4-3 and TRBJ2-6; no clear D. V lost 2 bases and J lost 0, with 11 bases in between. The CDR3 totals 17 residues. Germline-derived CDR1 and CDR2 are LGHNA and YSLEER. The CDR3 DNA reads as TGCGCCAGCAGCCAACATAGAACAGTCTCTGGGGCCAACGTCCTGACTTTC. Protein sequence: CASSQHRTVSGANVLTF.

The V gene is TRBV6-6, the J gene TRBJ1-2, with D uncertain. V shed 5 bases and J shed 0 bases, with 7 bases lying between them. In germline, CDR1 is MNHNY, CDR2 SVGAGI (reference sequence). This CDR3 spans 13 amino acids. In DNA form, the CDR3 reads TGTGCCAGCAGTCCGGGTCCTAACTATGGCTACACCTTC. Protein: CASSPGPNYGYTF.

This sequence joins TRBV7-3 and TRBJ2-1; TRBD1 agrees at 9 bases. CDR3 length equals 16 residues. Trimming at V came to 0 bases and at J to 10 bases, leaving 10 bases not matched to a gene. CDR1 and CDR2 from the germline V gene are SGHTA and FQGTGA. The CDR3 region is CASSLTFRQGVGEQFF. CDR3 DNA sequence: TGTGCCAGCAGCTTAACTTTTCGACAGGGGGTAGGGGAGCAGTTCTTC.

This clone has only one observation. The chain combines TRBV12-2 with TRBJ2-6. TRBV12-2 is a known pseudogene. CDR3 length equals 18 residues. In DNA form, the CDR3 reads TGTGCAAGTCGCACACTCTTCTCCACACAAAGTCGGGCCAACGTCCTGACTTTC. This sequence encodes CASRTLFSTQSRANVLTF.

The V and J genes are TRBV6-1 and TRBJ2-2, with 9 bases that match TRBD2. CDR1 is MNHNS, CDR2 SASEGT, per germline. The CDR3 runs to 17 residues. The V segment lost 2 bases and the J segment 6 bases; nucleotides outside the gene matches: 10. DNA for the CDR3: TGTGCCAGCAGTGAAAATGGCGGGGGGGCAGGATCCGGGGAGCTGTTTTTT. Amino acid sequence: CASSENGGGAGSGELFF.

V is TRBV4-1 and J is TRBJ2-7; D is uncertain. V dropped 1 base and J dropped 6 bases, with 10 bases sitting between them. The CDR3 runs to 13 residues. Germline V gene lookup returns CDR1 MGHRA and CDR2 YSYEKL. The CDR3 reads CASSQVKGTEQYF. CDR3 nucleotide sequence: TGCGCCAGCAGCCAAGTCAAAGGTACCGAGCAGTACTTC.

The chain's CDR3 is CASRPRSRQAISYEQYF. The DNA of the CDR3 is TGTGCCAGCAGACCAAGATCAAGACAGGCTATCTCCTACGAGCAGTACTTC. The rearrangement joins TRBV14 to TRBJ2-7, with D possibly TRBD1 on 6 matching bases. Trimming removed 6 bases from V and 0 bases from J, with 21 bases in between. The CDR3 runs 17 residues. Germline assignment: CDR1 SGHDN and CDR2 FVKESK.

V usage is TRBV27 and J usage is TRBJ1-5; tentative D call: TRBD1 (6 bases). The V gene's germline CDR1 is MNHEY and CDR2 SMNVEV (reference sequence). V lost 3 bases and J 0 bases, leaving 9 bases between the germline ends. The CDR3 loop spans 15 amino acids. As DNA, the CDR3 is TGTGCCAGCAGTTTCCGGACAGATAGCAATCAGCCCCAGCATTTT. This gives the protein CASSFRTDSNQPQHF.

V is TRBV6-1 and J is TRBJ2-3; 11 bases are a match to TRBD2. The CDR3 is made up of 14 amino acids. Trimming at V came to 7 bases and at J to 2 bases, leaving 2 bases not matched to a gene. The germline gives CDR1 MNHNS, CDR2 SASEGT. This chain's CDR3 is CASTSGGPTDTQYF. As DNA, the CDR3 is TGTGCCAGCACTAGCGGGGGGCCCACAGATACGCAGTATTTT.

The CDR3 nucleotides are TGTGCCAGCAGCGTAGCTCCTAGCGAGTATTACAATGAGCAGTTCTTC. Translation: CASSVAPSEYYNEQFF. The gene calls are TRBV9 and TRBJ2-1; D possibly corresponds to TRBD2 (6 bases). CDR1 and CDR2 (germline): SGDLS, YYNGEE. The length of the CDR3 is 16 residues. The V and J ends lost 0 bases and 4 bases respectively, with 14 bases between them. The whole variable domain, filled in from reference TRBV9 and TRBJ2-1, reads DSGVTQTPKHLITATGQRVTLRCSPRSGDLSVYWYQQSLDQGLQFLIQYYNGEERAKGNILERFSAQQFPDLHSELNLSSLELGDSALYFCASSVAPSEYYNEQFFGPGTRLTVL.

The J gene is TRBJ2-2, the V gene TRBV21-1. TRBV21-1 is a known pseudogene. CDR3 length equals 15 residues. The CDR3: CASSKPLNQPGELFF. The CDR3 DNA reads TGTGCCAGCAGCAAACCCCTCAACCAACCCGGGGAGCTGTTTTTT.

The CDR3 nucleotides read TGCAGCGGAAGAGTGGGCTCTTACGAGCAGTACTTC. Translation: CSGRVGSYEQYF. The chain is built from TRBV29-1 and TRBJ2-7; D unresolved. The germline gives CDR1 SQVTM, CDR2 ANQGSEA. V gave up 7 bases and J gave up 4 bases, with 14 bases separating them. The CDR3 runs to 12 residues.

This sequence joins TRBV5-1 and TRBJ2-6; D is unclear. Trimming removed 0 bases from V and 1 base from J, with 11 bases in between. CDR3 size: 17 residues. Germline V gene data show CDR1 as SGHRS and CDR2 as YFSETQ. The CDR3 reads CASSLAGLGSGANVLTF. The DNA of the CDR3 is TGCGCCAGCAGCTTGGCGGGCCTGGGTTCTGGGGCCAACGTCCTGACTTTC.

The CDR3 loop is CASSYFGGQGNQPQHF. The DNA of the CDR3 is TGTGCCAGCAGTTACTTCGGGGGACAGGGGAATCAGCCCCAGCATTTT. The chain is built from TRBV6-6 and TRBJ1-5; 10 positions match TRBD1. The ends lost 1 base at V and 4 bases at J; junction bases unmatched: 4. The germline gives CDR1 MNHNY, CDR2 SVGAGI (reference sequence). The CDR3 length is 16 residues.

This chain links TRBV27 with TRBJ2-1; a weak D match, TRBD2 (6 bases). CDR1 MNHEY and CDR2 SMNVEV come from the germline V gene (reference sequence). V dropped 8 bases and J dropped 0 bases, with 17 bases sitting between them. The CDR3 is 16 amino acids. CDR3 sequence: CASRRLVDFSYNEQFF. Written as DNA, the CDR3 is TGTGCCAGCCGTCGACTAGTCGACTTCTCCTACAATGAGCAGTTCTTC.

This clone was seen ten or more times. Other DNA sequences in the sample encode the same CDR3. The rearrangement uses TRBV6-4 and TRBJ2-3, with 11 bases aligning to TRBD2. CDR1 is MRHNA, CDR2 SNTAGT, per germline. This CDR3 spans 15 amino acids. V was clipped by 5 bases and J by 5 bases; unmatched bases: 6. Here the CDR3 DNA reads TGTGCCAGCAGTTTAACTAGCGGGAGCGTAGATACGCAGTATTTT. It codes for CASSLTSGSVDTQYF.

The chain uses TRBV7-3 and TRBJ1-2, with TRBD1 as a possible D gene (6 bases). V lost 4 bases to trimming and J lost 10 bases, with 19 bases between them. CDR1 is SGHTA, CDR2 FQGTGA, per germline. The CDR3 consists of 14 residues. CDR3 loop: CASSSTDSDQVYTF. The CDR3 coding sequence is TGTGCCAGCAGCTCGACGGACAGCGATCAGGTCTACACCTTC. Variable domain in full (rest from reference TRBV7-3 and TRBJ1-2): GAGVSQTPSNKVTEKGKYVELRCDPISGHTALYWYRQSLGQGPEFLIYFQGTGAADDSGLPNDRFFAVRPEGSVSTLKIQRTERGDSAVYLCASSSTDSDQVYTFGSGTRLTVV.

This clone was found once. The genes are TRBV2 and TRBJ2-5; no clear D gene. This CDR3 region has 15 residues. V shed 1 base and J shed 0 bases, with 9 bases lying between them. From germline, CDR1 is SNHLY and CDR2 FYNNEI. The CDR3: CASSEEGTDQETQYF. The CDR3 DNA reads TGTGCCAGCAGTGAAGAGGGAACAGACCAAGAGACCCAGTACTTC.

This clone occurred once. This sequence joins TRBV28 and TRBJ2-5; possibly TRBD1 or TRBD2 for D (6 bases each). CDR1 and CDR2 from the germline V gene are MDHEN and SYDVKM. The CDR3 is made up of 16 amino acids. Trimming cost V 2 bases and J 3 bases, with 16 bases left between them. As DNA, the CDR3 is TGTGCCAGCAGTTTACTTACGGGGGCCGTTAAAGAGACCCAGTACTTC. It specifies CASSLLTGAVKETQYF.

The chain couples TRBV6-1 to TRBJ2-7; D remains ambiguous. V was shortened by 6 bases and J by 0 bases, with 15 bases between the two germline ends. The CDR3 sequence is 15 residues long. In germline, CDR1 is MNHNS, CDR2 SASEGT. CDR3 region: CASRHSKVDSYEQYF. CDR3 bases: TGTGCCAGCAGACATTCAAAAGTCGACTCCTACGAGCAGTACTTC.

This rearrangement joins TRBV6-6 to TRBJ1-2; 8 nucleotides line up with TRBD1. Germline V gives CDR1 MNHNY, CDR2 SVGAGI (reference sequence). The trim removed 8 bases at V and 8 bases at J, leaving 7 bases unmatched. The CDR3 spans 12 residues. CDR3 nucleotide sequence: TGTGCCAGCTTGGACAGGGTCTACGGCTACACCTTC. It codes for CASLDRVYGYTF.

The chain uses TRBV7-9 and TRBJ2-7; D possibly corresponds to TRBD2 (6 bases). V was pared by 0 bases and J by 5 bases, with 8 bases between. Germline-derived CDR1 and CDR2 are SEHNR and FQNEAQ (reference sequence). The CDR3 sequence is 13 residues long. The CDR3 nucleotides are TGTGCCAGCAGCTTAGCAGGAGGGCACGAGCAGTACTTC. It specifies CASSLAGGHEQYF. The full variable domain, rest sourced from reference TRBV7-9 and TRBJ2-7, is DTGVSQNPRHKITKRGQNVTFRCDPISEHNRLYWYRQTLGQGPEFLTYFQNEAQLEKSRLLSDRFSAERPKGSFSTLEIQRTEQGDSAMYLCASSLAGGHEQYFGPGTRLTVT.